What follows is one T cell receptor (beta chain) and its context. The data belong to a study of T cells in Graves' hyperthyroidism and ophthalmopathy. Amplified TCR beta CDR3 regions came from RNA transcripts. The TCR CDR3 was amplified in a first-round RT-PCR using the HTBI primer set. MiXCR, run by TCRdb on the multiplex PCR reads, gives a single entry per CDR3 protein. This table holds a few hundred thousand distinct CDR3 sequences, roughly 45% found once. The length of the CDR3 is 16 residues. In germline, CDR1 is SGHVS, CDR2 FQNEAQ. The ends were cut back, 5 bases at V and 1 base at J, with 12 bases in the middle.

This sequence was found in an adult woman with Graves' disease, either hyperthyroidism or ophthalmopathy (not recorded which). The source material was peripheral blood or thyroid tissue (not recorded which). The chain is built from TRBV7-8 and TRBJ2-6; D ambiguous. This CDR3 reads CASSQPIGSGANVLTF. CDR3 nucleotide sequence: TGTGCCAGCAGCCAACCGATCGGGTCTGGGGCCAACGTCCTGACTTTC.